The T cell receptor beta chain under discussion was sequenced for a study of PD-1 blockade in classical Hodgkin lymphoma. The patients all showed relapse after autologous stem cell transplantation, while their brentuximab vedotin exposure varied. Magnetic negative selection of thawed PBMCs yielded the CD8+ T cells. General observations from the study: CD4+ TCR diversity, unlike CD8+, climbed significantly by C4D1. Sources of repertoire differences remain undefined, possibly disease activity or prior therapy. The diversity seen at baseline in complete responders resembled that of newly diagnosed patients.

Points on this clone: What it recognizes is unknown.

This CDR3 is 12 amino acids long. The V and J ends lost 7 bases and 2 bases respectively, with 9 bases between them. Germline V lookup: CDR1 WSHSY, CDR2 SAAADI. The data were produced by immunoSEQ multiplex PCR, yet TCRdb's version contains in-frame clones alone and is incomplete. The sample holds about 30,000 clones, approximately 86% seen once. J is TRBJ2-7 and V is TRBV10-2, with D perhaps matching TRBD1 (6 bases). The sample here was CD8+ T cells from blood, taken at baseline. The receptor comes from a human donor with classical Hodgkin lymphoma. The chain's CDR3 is CASTDSPYEQYF. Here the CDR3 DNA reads TGCGCCAGCACGGACAGCCCCTACGAGCAGTACTTC.